The sequence of this TCR beta chain was determined in a study of CD8 T cells in ankylosing spondylitis. Study findings and constraints: What seemed typical of ankylosing spondylitis blood was a TCR beta motif built from eight highly homologous variants. Matched ankylosing spondylitis synovial fluid reportedly contained a significantly enriched population of disease-linked clones.

CDR1 and CDR2 from the germline V gene are ENHRY and SYGVKD. With V trimmed by 8 bases and J by 5 bases, 5 bases remained unmatched. The length of the CDR3 is 14 residues. Points on this clonotype: Its antigen is unknown.

A quantitative 5'-RACE method, one with molecular barcodes, was used to make TCR beta libraries. TCRdb redid the calling of the 5' RACE reads with MiXCR, one entry per CDR3 protein. The sample consists of 250,000 or so distinct CDR3 sequences, about 10% of them appearing once. Material: blood, either unsorted or a sorted T cell fraction (not recorded which). V gene TRBV10-3 combines with J gene TRBJ2-1; 11 nucleotides match TRBD1. The TCR comes from a male donor with ankylosing spondylitis or in good health (not recorded which). In nucleotides, the CDR3 is TGTGCCATCCGGTGGGACAGGGGGAACAATGAGCAGTTCTTC. Its translation is CAIRWDRGNNEQFF.